A single sample gave rise to the 29 T cell receptor beta chains below, sequenced in a study of shared clonotypes between healthy human individuals. Data came from immunoSEQ multiplex PCR; TCRdb stores just in-frame clones and leaves some out. The data contain more than 2 million clones, under 97% of them seen just once; the ten biggest clones take up around 0.13%. Input material: naive CD4+ T cells sorted from blood. Subset given: CD45RA+ positively selected. The receptors originated from a man in his late teens or twenties in good health.

The V gene is TRBV27, the J gene TRBJ2-7, with unresolved D. Germline V gives CDR1 MNHEY, CDR2 SMNVEV (reference sequence). Trimming left V 4 bases short and J 3 bases short, with 10 bases between. The CDR3 extends over 13 amino acids. DNA for the CDR3: TGTGCCAGCAGTTCCAGCAGAGACTACGAGCAGTACTTC. Protein product: CASSSSRDYEQYF.

The sample holds one count of this clone. V usage is TRBV19 and J usage is TRBJ2-2; D gene ambiguous. Germline V gives CDR1 LNHDA, CDR2 SQIVND (reference sequence). The CDR3 is 14 amino acids. The V end was cut by 7 bases, the J end by 5 bases, with 14 bases between. CDR3 protein: CASIVRVGTGELFF. CDR3 coding DNA: TGTGCCAGTATAGTACGAGTTGGGACCGGGGAGCTGTTTTTT.

V and J are TRBV25-1 and TRBJ2-1; possible D gene TRBD2, 6 bases. Trimming stripped 2 bases from V and 6 bases from J, with 8 bases between. Germline V gene data show CDR1 as MGHDK and CDR2 as SYGVNS. The CDR3 covers 13 residues. For the CDR3, the DNA is TGTGCCAGCAGTGAAGCGGGAACCAATGAGCAGTTCTTC. Protein: CASSEAGTNEQFF.

On this clone: The same CDR3 arises from other DNA sequences in this sample as well. The CDR3 coding sequence is TGTGCCAGCAGCTTGGCCGGCGGGAATCAGCCCCAGCATTTT. Translating gives CASSLAGGNQPQHF. V usage is TRBV5-4 and J usage is TRBJ1-5; D not certain. V was pared by 0 bases and J by 4 bases, with 8 bases between. CDR1 is SGHNT and CDR2 is YYREEE in the germline V gene (reference sequence). There are 14 residues in the CDR3.

V usage is TRBV5-4 and J usage is TRBJ2-1, with D perhaps given as TRBD1 or TRBD2 (5 bases each). CDR3 length equals 13 residues. Germline assignment: CDR1 SGHNT and CDR2 YYREEE (reference sequence). The V gene lost 3 bases and the J gene lost 8 bases, with 12 bases spanning the gap. The CDR3 spells CASSSTAVYEQFF. For the CDR3, the DNA is TGTGCCAGCAGCTCGACAGCGGTCTATGAGCAGTTCTTC.

Note on this clone: Distinct nucleotide sequences in the sample also encode this CDR3. The V and J genes are TRBV7-2 and TRBJ2-2; 7 bases map to TRBD2. The CDR3 extends over 13 amino acids. With 8 bases clipped from V and 3 bases from J, the junction kept 3 bases outside the gene matches. From germline, CDR1 is SGHTA and CDR2 FQGNSA. DNA for the CDR3: TGTGCCAGCTCCCGGGGGGACACCGGGGAGCTGTTTTTT. Amino acid sequence: CASSRGDTGELFF.

The chain employs TRBV29-1 and TRBJ1-1, with TRBD1 as a possible D gene (5 bases). The CDR3 sequence is 12 residues long. Per germline, CDR1 SQVTM and CDR2 ANQGSEA. Trimming cost V 4 bases and J 5 bases, with 11 bases left between them. The CDR3 DNA sequence: TGCAGCGTTGTCGGGGCGGGAACTGAAGCTTTCTTT. Protein sequence: CSVVGAGTEAFF.

The chain recombines TRBV5-1 with TRBJ1-6; 8 nucleotides align to TRBD1. The CDR3 covers 15 residues. V dropped 0 bases and J dropped 10; count of bases not matched to a gene: 6. Germline loops: CDR1 SGHRS, CDR2 YFSETQ. CDR3 DNA: TGCGCCAGCAGCTTGGTTGGACAGGGTAGCTCACCCCTCCACTTT. Its protein product is CASSLVGQGSSPLHF.

The chain uses TRBV13 and TRBJ1-2; D is unresolved. The CDR3 contains 12 residues. With 3 bases removed from V and 7 bases from J, the gap between germline ends came to 9 bases. Germline CDR1 reads PRHDT; CDR2 reads FYEKMQ (reference sequence). The CDR3 DNA reads TGTGCCAGCAGCTTGTCGGGCGGTGGCTACACCTTC. As protein: CASSLSGGGYTF.

The chain employs TRBV5-1 and TRBJ2-7; TRBD1 matches at 7 bases. Germline values: CDR1 SGHRS, CDR2 YFSETQ. Unmatched junction bases numbered 11, after V lost 6 bases and J lost 2 bases. The CDR3 sequence is 15 residues long. CDR3 residues: CASNKDNRGTYEQYF. The DNA for the CDR3 is TGCGCCAGCAACAAGGACAACAGGGGTACCTACGAGCAGTACTTC.

The J gene is TRBJ1-5, the V gene TRBV9; TRBD1 matches at 9 bases. V was pared by 4 bases and J by 6 bases, with 11 bases of the junction left unmatched. Per the germline V gene, CDR1 is SGDLS and CDR2 is YYNGEE. The CDR3 has 16 amino acids. DNA for the CDR3: TGTGCCAGCAGCCCCTATACAGGGGGCGCGGGTCAGCCCCAGCATTTT. Protein: CASSPYTGGAGQPQHF.

On this clone: The same CDR3 can be traced to other DNA sequences in this sample. V usage is TRBV5-1 and J usage is TRBJ1-1; D uncertain. Germline V CDR1 and CDR2: SGHRS, YFSETQ. V lost 0 bases to trimming and J lost 0 bases, with 9 bases between them. The CDR3 covers 15 residues. The CDR3 reads CASSLGQVMNTEAFF. CDR3 DNA: TGCGCCAGCAGCTTGGGTCAGGTTATGAACACTGAAGCTTTCTTT.

V and J are TRBV28 and TRBJ2-2; 10 positions agree with TRBD1. V trimming: 5 bases; J trimming: 5 bases; junction bases outside the gene matches: 11. Germline assignment: CDR1 MDHEN and CDR2 SYDVKM. The CDR3 runs to 17 residues. This CDR3 is CASSLYRQGAGTGELFF. Written as DNA, the CDR3 is TGTGCCAGCAGTCTCTACAGACAGGGGGCAGGGACCGGGGAGCTGTTTTTT.

V is TRBV7-3 and J is TRBJ2-3; D not certain. From germline, CDR1 is SGHTA and CDR2 FQGTGA. The CDR3 is 18 residues long. With 6 bases removed from V and 2 bases from J, the gap between germline ends came to 24 bases. The CDR3 region has the DNA TGTGCCAGCAGGGGCTCCGGAAAGCTCTCCCTCGCCACAGATACGCAGTATTTT. It translates to CASRGSGKLSLATDTQYF.

V usage is TRBV7-2 and J usage is TRBJ1-4, with D perhaps TRBD1 (5 bases). The CDR3 contains 17 residues. V was pared by 5 bases and J by 4 bases, with 20 bases between. Germline V CDR1 and CDR2: SGHTA, FQGNSA. CDR3 residues: CASSIHPSGGNNEKLFF. The CDR3 DNA reads as TGTGCCAGCAGCATCCACCCTTCTGGGGGGAATAATGAAAAACTGTTTTTT.

The chain employs TRBV6-5 and TRBJ2-1; 7 nucleotides line up with TRBD2. Germline CDR1 is MNHEY and CDR2 is SVGAGI. The CDR3 covers 14 residues. The junction had 8 bases not matched to a gene; V was cut back by 7 bases and J by 5 bases. The CDR3 reads CASIPSGNHNEQFF. CDR3 in DNA: TGTGCCAGCATCCCGAGCGGGAACCACAATGAGCAGTTCTTC.

The chain employs TRBV2 and TRBJ1-2; D gene unclear. The ends were cut back, 7 bases at V and 4 bases at J, with 19 bases in the middle. Looked up from germline, CDR1 is SNHLY and CDR2 is FYNNEI. This CDR3 contains 15 residues. The CDR3 spells CASTSVSVGSYGYTF. In nucleotides, the CDR3 is TGTGCCAGCACCTCCGTGTCTGTAGGGAGCTATGGCTACACCTTC. The variable domain in full, with the rest retrieved from reference TRBV2 and TRBJ1-2, is EPEVTQTPSHQVTQMGQEVILRCVPISNHLYFYWYRQILGQKVEFLVSFYNNEISEKSEIFDDQFSVERPDGSNFTLKIRSTKLEDSAMYFCASTSVSVGSYGYTFGSGTRLTVV.

This sequence joins TRBV5-1 and TRBJ1-3, with TRBD1 matching 8 bases. In germline, CDR1 is SGHRS, CDR2 YFSETQ. The CDR3 loop spans 14 amino acids. V dropped 4 bases and J dropped 7; count of bases not matched to a gene: 7. The CDR3 region is CASSMRTGTNTIYF. CDR3 nucleotide sequence: TGCGCCAGCAGCATGAGGACAGGGACGAACACCATATATTTT. Variable domain in full (rest from reference TRBV5-1 and TRBJ1-3): KAGVTQTPRYLIKTRGQQVTLSCSPISGHRSVSWYQQTPGQGLQFLFEYFSETQRNKGNFPGRFSGRQFSNSRSEMNVSTLELGDSALYLCASSMRTGTNTIYFGEGSWLTVV.

A single count supports this clone. The chain has TRBV6-6 and TRBJ2-5, with D possibly being TRBD2 (5 bases). CDR3 length equals 12 residues. V lost 7 bases and J 7 bases, leaving 13 bases between the germline ends. Germline CDR1 MNHNY, CDR2 SVGAGI (reference sequence). CDR3 coding DNA: TGTGCCAGCACCCACGTTGAGGGGACCCAGTACTTC. Translating it yields CASTHVEGTQYF.

The chain recombines TRBV6-5 with TRBJ2-2; tentative D call: TRBD2 (6 bases). V lost 4 bases to trimming and J lost 6 bases, with 15 bases between them. Germline CDR1 MNHEY, CDR2 SVGAGI. The CDR3 sequence is 15 residues long. As DNA, the CDR3 is TGTGCCAGCAGTTCAGGAGCTACTAGCTCCGGGGAGCTGTTTTTT. Protein sequence: CASSSGATSSGELFF.

The chain uses TRBV6-6 and TRBJ1-2, with 8 bases fitting TRBD1. Germline CDR1 reads MNHNY; CDR2 reads SVGAGI (reference sequence). Trimming at V came to 5 bases and at J to 2 bases, leaving 7 bases not matched to a gene. CDR3 size: 15 residues. This CDR3 reads CASSATGGSNYGYTF. CDR3 bases: TGTGCCAGCAGTGCTACAGGGGGTTCGAACTATGGCTACACCTTC.

Remarks on this clone: The same CDR3 is also encoded by other DNA sequences in this sample. The chain couples TRBV2 to TRBJ2-5; no clear D. This CDR3 region has 12 residues. CDR1 SNHLY and CDR2 FYNNEI come from the germline V gene. V lost 6 bases and J 0 bases, leaving 5 bases between the germline ends. In DNA form, the CDR3 reads TGTGCCAGCAGCCGAGACCAAGAGACCCAGTACTTC. Its translation is CASSRDQETQYF.

V gene TRBV7-2 combines with J gene TRBJ1-3, with TRBD1 as a possible D gene (6 bases). This CDR3 is 18 amino acids long. CDR1 is SGHTA, CDR2 FQGNSA, per germline. V gave up 1 base and J gave up 0 bases, with 16 bases separating them. As DNA, the CDR3 is TGTGCCAGCAGCTTAGTTTCTATGGGGGGCAGCTCTGGAAACACCATATATTTT. Encoded protein: CASSLVSMGGSSGNTIYF.

The V call is TRBV9, the J call TRBJ1-2; 9 nucleotides agree with TRBD1. CDR3 size: 15 residues. With V trimmed by 3 bases and J by 5 bases, 8 bases remained unmatched. CDR1 and CDR2 (germline): SGDLS, YYNGEE. The CDR3 sequence is CASSASPGTGYGYTF. CDR3 nucleotides: TGTGCCAGCAGCGCAAGCCCCGGGACAGGGTATGGCTACACCTTC.

The rearrangement joins TRBV6-1 to TRBJ1-2, with D hard to call. The CDR3 contains 11 residues. Germline V gene sequence: CDR1 MNHNS, CDR2 SASEGT. V lost 6 bases and J lost 8, with 10 bases in between. The CDR3 sequence is CASRERGGYTF. CDR3 bases: TGTGCCAGCAGAGAGAGAGGAGGCTACACCTTC.

The chain is built from TRBV5-6 and TRBJ2-7, with no clear D. This CDR3 is 16 amino acids long. V lost 4 bases and J 1 base, leaving 18 bases between the germline ends. In germline, CDR1 is SGHDT, CDR2 YYEEEE. The CDR3 nucleotides read TGTGCCAGCAGCGTCTTGGGGAAAACAGTGTCCTACGAGCAGTACTTC. This codes for CASSVLGKTVSYEQYF.

The chain's CDR3 is CASGTSPRYEQYF. Written as DNA, the CDR3 is TGCGCCAGCGGGACTAGCCCAAGGTACGAGCAGTACTTC. This chain uses TRBV10-2 with TRBJ2-7; 9 positions match TRBD2. Looked up from germline, CDR1 is WSHSY and CDR2 is SAAADI. V shed 8 bases, J shed 4 bases, and the junction held 6 bases outside the gene matches. The CDR3 consists of 13 residues.

With respect to this clone: This sample also contains other DNA sequences that code for the same CDR3. The chain uses TRBV6-5 and TRBJ2-7, with TRBD2 matching over 8 bases. This CDR3 region has 13 residues. Looked up from germline, CDR1 is MNHEY and CDR2 is SVGAGI. V was pared by 5 bases and J by 4 bases, with 4 bases of the junction left unmatched. Written as DNA, the CDR3 is TGTGCCAGCAGTAGAGCGGGAGCATACGAGCAGTACTTC. It translates to CASSRAGAYEQYF.

This chain links TRBV5-6 with TRBJ2-7; weak D call: TRBD2 (5 bases). This CDR3 has 11 residues. Germline lookup yields CDR1 SGHDT and CDR2 YYEEEE. V was shortened by 4 bases and J by 6 bases, with 8 bases between the two germline ends. The CDR3 reads CASSVAGEQYF. As DNA, the CDR3 is TGTGCCAGCAGCGTGGCGGGCGAGCAGTACTTC.